These T cell receptor beta chains were read from a single sample in a study of T cell responses to AZD1222 COVID-19 vaccine. Assay: immunoSEQ multiplex PCR; the TCRdb copy retains only in-frame clones and omits some. The data show about 130,000 clones, about 89% seen once. The material sequenced was peripheral blood, taken on day 0 of AZD1222 vaccination. These receptors all come from an adult in good health. Both conserved end residues are part of each CDR3. Each record gives: clone size, V gene, J gene, D gene, CDR3 DNA, CDR3 protein. The D gene is left open where the match is weak. Not all rows give a size; the values are once, few, many and, for expanded clones, a class.

clone_size: NA; v_call: TRBV3-1/TRBV3-2; j_call: TRBJ1-3; d_call: NA; cdr3_nt: TGTGCCAGCAGCCACCTGACAGCCTCTGGAAACACCATATATTTT; cdr3_aa: CASSHLTASGNTIYF
clone_size: NA; v_call: TRBV5-1; j_call: TRBJ1-1; d_call: NA; cdr3_nt: TGCGCCAGCAGCGGCCTGGGGACAAAGAACACTGAAGCTTTCTTT; cdr3_aa: CASSGLGTKNTEAFF
clone_size: NA; v_call: TRBV6-5; j_call: TRBJ2-7; d_call: TRBD2; cdr3_nt: TGTGCCAGCAGTTACTCGACTAGCGGGAGAGAGCAGTACTTC; cdr3_aa: CASSYSTSGREQYF
clone_size: NA; v_call: TRBV5-1; j_call: TRBJ1-3; d_call: TRBD1; cdr3_nt: TGCGCCAGCGGGCCGGGACAGTGGGACGACGCCATATATTTT; cdr3_aa: CASGPGQWDDAIYF
clone_size: NA; v_call: TRBV9; j_call: TRBJ1-2; d_call: NA; cdr3_nt: TGTGCCAGCGGAAAATGGGACCTGAACTATGGCTACACCTTC; cdr3_aa: CASGKWDLNYGYTF
clone_size: NA; v_call: TRBV5-4; j_call: TRBJ2-7; d_call: NA; cdr3_nt: TGTGCCAGCACCTCCTCTTCGGGTCAGACACTCTACGAGCAGTACTTC; cdr3_aa: CASTSSSGQTLYEQYF
clone_size: few; v_call: TRBV5-1; j_call: TRBJ2-1; d_call: NA; cdr3_nt: TGCGCCAGCAGCTTGGAGAATGAGCAGTTCTTC; cdr3_aa: CASSLENEQFF
clone_size: NA; v_call: TRBV10-3; j_call: TRBJ2-7; d_call: NA; cdr3_nt: TGTGCCATCAAAGGGACCTACGAGCAGTACTTC; cdr3_aa: CAIKGTYEQYF
clone_size: NA; v_call: TRBV5-4; j_call: TRBJ1-6; d_call: NA; cdr3_nt: TGTGCCAGCAGAGACACTCCTACTTCACCCCTCCACTTT; cdr3_aa: CASRDTPTSPLHF
clone_size: NA; v_call: TRBV3-1/TRBV3-2; j_call: TRBJ1-1; d_call: NA; cdr3_nt: TGTGCCAGCAGCCCAGAGACCGGGCCAATGAACACTGAAGCTTTCTTT; cdr3_aa: CASSPETGPMNTEAFF
clone_size: NA; v_call: TRBV30; j_call: TRBJ1-6; d_call: TRBD1; cdr3_nt: TGTGCCTGGACCGGACAGGGTAATTCACCCCTCCACTTT; cdr3_aa: CAWTGQGNSPLHF
clone_size: NA; v_call: TRBV5-1; j_call: TRBJ2-5; d_call: NA; cdr3_nt: TGCGCCAGCAGCTTCGACGAGACCCAGTACTTC; cdr3_aa: CASSFDETQYF
clone_size: NA; v_call: TRBV5-1; j_call: TRBJ2-2; d_call: TRBD1; cdr3_nt: TGCGCCAGCAGCTTCTTACAGGGGCCCGGGGAGCTGTTTTTT; cdr3_aa: CASSFLQGPGELFF
clone_size: NA; v_call: TRBV9; j_call: TRBJ1-2; d_call: NA; cdr3_nt: TGTGCCAGCAGCGGCGGACCCGACTACACCTTC; cdr3_aa: CASSGGPDYTF
clone_size: NA; v_call: TRBV6-1; j_call: TRBJ1-5; d_call: NA; cdr3_nt: TGTGCCAGCAGTGAGATACAGCCCCAGCATTTT; cdr3_aa: CASSEIQPQHF
clone_size: NA; v_call: TRBV19; j_call: TRBJ1-1; d_call: TRBD1; cdr3_nt: TGTGCCAGTAGTACCAACAGGGGTTTCACTGAAGCTTTCTTT; cdr3_aa: CASSTNRGFTEAFF
clone_size: NA; v_call: TRBV18; j_call: TRBJ1-2; d_call: NA; cdr3_nt: TGTGCCAGCTCACCCCCAGAGTCCTATGGCTACACCTTC; cdr3_aa: CASSPPESYGYTF
clone_size: NA; v_call: TRBV4-2; j_call: TRBJ1-4; d_call: NA; cdr3_nt: TGTGCCAGCAGCCAAGATCCCACTAATGAAAAACTGTTTTTT; cdr3_aa: CASSQDPTNEKLFF
clone_size: NA; v_call: TRBV19; j_call: TRBJ2-7; d_call: NA; cdr3_nt: TGTGCCAGTAGTATTGGACGGAACTACGAGCAGTACTTC; cdr3_aa: CASSIGRNYEQYF
clone_size: NA; v_call: TRBV29-1; j_call: TRBJ1-1; d_call: NA; cdr3_nt: TGCAGCGATGAGTTCGGATTTGCTGAAGCTTTCTTT; cdr3_aa: CSDEFGFAEAFF
clone_size: once; v_call: TRBV6-5; j_call: TRBJ2-7; d_call: NA; cdr3_nt: TGTGCCAGCAGTTACTCGTCAGGGGGGTCCTACGAGCAGTACTTC; cdr3_aa: CASSYSSGGSYEQYF
clone_size: NA; v_call: TRBV29-1; j_call: TRBJ2-7; d_call: TRBD2; cdr3_nt: TGCAGCGTAAGCTTGGGACTAACCTACGAGCAGTACTTC; cdr3_aa: CSVSLGLTYEQYF
clone_size: NA; v_call: TRBV5-8; j_call: TRBJ1-5; d_call: NA; cdr3_nt: TGTGCCAGCGCGACACGGGGACGGATTAGCAATCAGCCCCAGCATTTT; cdr3_aa: CASATRGRISNQPQHF
clone_size: NA; v_call: TRBV3-1/TRBV3-2; j_call: TRBJ2-5; d_call: TRBD2; cdr3_nt: TGTGCCAGCAGCCCCCGTAGCGGGGGGGAGGAGACCCAGTACTTC; cdr3_aa: CASSPRSGGEETQYF
clone_size: once; v_call: TRBV9; j_call: TRBJ1-3; d_call: TRBD1; cdr3_nt: TGTGCCAGCAGCGAGACAGGGCGGGAGGGAAACACCATATATTTT; cdr3_aa: CASSETGREGNTIYF
clone_size: once; v_call: TRBV5-6; j_call: TRBJ1-1; d_call: NA; cdr3_nt: TGTGCCAGCAGCTCAACAGGGATTGAAGCTTTCTTT; cdr3_aa: CASSSTGIEAFF
clone_size: NA; v_call: TRBV10-3; j_call: TRBJ1-5; d_call: TRBD1; cdr3_nt: TGTGCCATCAGTGAGTCGAGAGACAGGGTGAGCGGTCAGCCCCAGCATTTT; cdr3_aa: CAISESRDRVSGQPQHF
clone_size: NA; v_call: TRBV6-5; j_call: TRBJ2-2; d_call: TRBD1; cdr3_nt: TGTGCCAGCACCCGAGGGGACAGGGGGACCGGGGAGCTGTTTTTT; cdr3_aa: CASTRGDRGTGELFF
clone_size: NA; v_call: TRBV7-2; j_call: TRBJ2-3; d_call: NA; cdr3_nt: TGTGCCAGCAGCTTAAGCGGCCACCCGGGGGCGCAGTATTTT; cdr3_aa: CASSLSGHPGAQYF
clone_size: once; v_call: TRBV15; j_call: TRBJ2-1; d_call: NA; cdr3_nt: TGTGCCACCAGGGACAGTTTGGATGAGCAGTTCTTC; cdr3_aa: CATRDSLDEQFF
clone_size: NA; v_call: TRBV18; j_call: TRBJ1-4; d_call: NA; cdr3_nt: TGTGCCAGCTCACCAGGGACAAGCTTTGAAAAACTGTTTTTT; cdr3_aa: CASSPGTSFEKLFF